This entry concerns a single T cell receptor (beta chain). An end of the junction does not agree with germline; a read error may underlie this. At the DNA level, this CDR3 is encoded by other sequences in the same sample as well. This record comes from a study of control samples from healthy donors and cancer patients. Some clones are missing from TCRdb's copy, which holds only in-frame ones; the method was immunoSEQ multiplex PCR. The sample includes 65,000 to 70,000 clones, about four fifths seen only once; the top ten take about 3%. The CDR3 is made up of 12 amino acids. Germline assignment: CDR1 SGHTA and CDR2 FQGNSA.

Material: PBMCs. This sequence originates from a woman between 50 and 59 years old with lung cancer. This sequence joins TRBV7-2 and TRBJ1-2, with D hard to call. CDR3 sequence reads: CASSLAGYGYTF. The CDR3 DNA follows: TGCGCCAGCAGCTTAGCCGGATATGGCTACACCTTC.